These T cell receptor beta chains were read from a single sample in a study of CD8+ T cells in alopecia areata. The data were produced by immunoSEQ multiplex PCR, yet TCRdb's version contains in-frame clones alone and is incomplete. The table records 40,000 to 50,000 clones, around three fifths of them present only once. The sequences come from CD8+ T cells sorted from blood, collected at week 4, from a patient treated with tofacitinib. The receptor source for this set is a human donor with alopecia areata. CDR3s include the opening cysteine and the closing phenylalanine or tryptophan. Fields, in order: V gene, clone size, J gene, D gene, CDR3 protein, CDR3 DNA. A D gene is named only where the DNA matches it firmly. A row's size may be missing; if present it is once, few, many or a size class.

V gene: TRBV4-3
clone size: -
J gene: TRBJ2-7
D gene: -
CDR3 protein: CASSPTRSYEQYF
CDR3 DNA: TGCGCCAGCAGCCCGACTAGGTCCTACGAGCAGTACTTC

V gene: TRBV4-1
clone size: -
J gene: TRBJ2-1
D gene: -
CDR3 protein: CASSPVPPSYNEQFF
CDR3 DNA: TGCGCCAGCAGCCCAGTCCCCCCCTCCTACAATGAGCAGTTCTTC

V gene: TRBV29-1
clone size: -
J gene: TRBJ2-1
D gene: -
CDR3 protein: CSVEDPTFAQFF
CDR3 DNA: TGCAGCGTTGAAGATCCGACCTTCGCTCAGTTCTTC

V gene: TRBV2
clone size: -
J gene: TRBJ2-1
D gene: TRBD2
CDR3 protein: CASSERGGFDEQFF
CDR3 DNA: TGTGCCAGCAGTGAGCGGGGGGGCTTCGATGAGCAGTTCTTC

V gene: TRBV4-3
clone size: -
J gene: TRBJ2-1
D gene: TRBD2
CDR3 protein: CASSQDGAGVFNEQFF
CDR3 DNA: TGCGCCAGCAGCCAAGATGGAGCGGGGGTCTTCAATGAGCAGTTCTTC

V gene: TRBV7-9
clone size: -
J gene: TRBJ1-2
D gene: -
CDR3 protein: CASSFSTGPNYGYTF
CDR3 DNA: TGTGCCAGCAGCTTTTCTACAGGGCCCAACTATGGCTACACCTTC

V gene: TRBV6-1
clone size: -
J gene: TRBJ2-6
D gene: -
CDR3 protein: CASLTNSGANVLTF
CDR3 DNA: TGTGCCAGTCTGACCAACTCTGGGGCCAACGTCCTGACTTTC

V gene: TRBV29-1
clone size: few
J gene: TRBJ2-2
D gene: -
CDR3 protein: CSALQGTGELFF
CDR3 DNA: TGCAGCGCTCTACAGGGCACCGGGGAGCTGTTTTTT

V gene: TRBV30
clone size: -
J gene: TRBJ1-1
D gene: -
CDR3 protein: CAWSRATNTEAFF
CDR3 DNA: TGTGCCTGGAGTCGGGCCACGAACACTGAAGCTTTCTTT

V gene: TRBV29-1
clone size: -
J gene: TRBJ2-7
D gene: TRBD2
CDR3 protein: CSVRGGDSSYEQYF
CDR3 DNA: TGCAGCGTTCGGGGGGGCGATTCCTCCTACGAGCAGTACTTC

V gene: TRBV6-6
clone size: -
J gene: TRBJ1-2
D gene: -
CDR3 protein: CASMMPDGEWYTF
CDR3 DNA: TGTGCCAGCATGATGCCGGACGGTGAATGGTACACCTTC

V gene: TRBV15
clone size: -
J gene: TRBJ2-1
D gene: TRBD2
CDR3 protein: CATSRSALAGDKEQFF
CDR3 DNA: TGTGCCACCAGCAGGTCCGCACTAGCGGGGGATAAGGAGCAGTTCTTC

V gene: TRBV2
clone size: few
J gene: TRBJ2-1
D gene: -
CDR3 protein: CASSDQTEFF
CDR3 DNA: TGTGCCAGCAGTGACCAAACGGAGTTCTTC

V gene: TRBV15
clone size: few
J gene: TRBJ2-1
D gene: -
CDR3 protein: CATSRGGPDNEQFF
CDR3 DNA: TGTGCCACCAGCAGAGGGGGTCCTGACAATGAGCAGTTCTTC

V gene: TRBV10-1
clone size: -
J gene: TRBJ2-7
D gene: -
CDR3 protein: CASSEDSSYEQYF
CDR3 DNA: TGCGCCAGCAGCGAGGACAGCAGCTACGAGCAGTACTTC

V gene: TRBV27
clone size: -
J gene: TRBJ2-7
D gene: TRBD1
CDR3 protein: CASSSELAGTGTYEQYF
CDR3 DNA: TGTGCCAGCAGTTCTGAACTAGCCGGGACAGGCACCTACGAGCAGTACTTC

V gene: TRBV7-6
clone size: -
J gene: TRBJ2-3
D gene: -
CDR3 protein: CASSLGFTSTDTQYF
CDR3 DNA: TGTGCCAGCAGCTTAGGTTTTACTAGCACAGATACGCAGTATTTT

V gene: TRBV13
clone size: -
J gene: TRBJ1-5
D gene: -
CDR3 protein: CASSLGGTVQHF
CDR3 DNA: TGTGCCAGCAGCTTAGGAGGGACTGTTCAGCATTTT

V gene: TRBV13
clone size: -
J gene: TRBJ1-4
D gene: -
CDR3 protein: CASSDRGAGSTNEKLFF
CDR3 DNA: TGTGCCAGCAGCGACCGCGGGGCCGGGTCAACTAATGAAAAACTGTTTTTT

V gene: TRBV4-3
clone size: once
J gene: TRBJ1-6
D gene: -
CDR3 protein: CASSQAQNSPLHF
CDR3 DNA: TGCGCCAGCAGCCAAGCGCAAAATTCACCCCTCCACTTT

V gene: TRBV5-6
clone size: -
J gene: TRBJ2-5
D gene: -
CDR3 protein: CASSDHRDMETQYF
CDR3 DNA: TGTGCCAGCAGCGACCACAGGGATATGGAGACCCAGTACTTC

V gene: TRBV10-2
clone size: few
J gene: TRBJ2-7
D gene: TRBD1
CDR3 protein: CASSSSGTGDYEQYF
CDR3 DNA: TGCGCCAGCAGTAGTAGTGGCACAGGGGACTACGAGCAGTACTTC

V gene: TRBV9
clone size: -
J gene: TRBJ2-5
D gene: -
CDR3 protein: CASSVSGAGPQETQYF
CDR3 DNA: TGTGCCAGCAGCGTAAGTGGGGCAGGGCCACAAGAGACCCAGTACTTC

V gene: TRBV6-5
clone size: -
J gene: TRBJ1-6
D gene: -
CDR3 protein: CASNSAGLSNSPLHF
CDR3 DNA: TGTGCCAGCAATTCAGCGGGGCTGAGCAATTCACCCCTCCACTTT

V gene: TRBV29-1
clone size: few
J gene: TRBJ2-5
D gene: -
CDR3 protein: CSAFDGTQYF
CDR3 DNA: TGCAGCGCGTTCGACGGGACCCAGTACTTC

V gene: TRBV7-2
clone size: -
J gene: TRBJ2-2
D gene: TRBD2
CDR3 protein: CASSSRLAGGGELFF
CDR3 DNA: TGTGCCAGCAGCTCCAGACTAGCGGGGGGCGGGGAGCTGTTTTTT

V gene: TRBV30
clone size: -
J gene: TRBJ2-7
D gene: TRBD2
CDR3 protein: CAWMVGREQYF
CDR3 DNA: TGTGCCTGGATGGTCGGGAGGGAGCAGTACTTC

V gene: TRBV29-1
clone size: few
J gene: TRBJ2-2
D gene: TRBD1
CDR3 protein: CSVAKTGVTGELFF
CDR3 DNA: TGCAGCGTTGCGAAGACAGGGGTCACCGGGGAGCTGTTTTTT

V gene: TRBV29-1
clone size: once
J gene: TRBJ1-1
D gene: -
CDR3 protein: CSVEDLYGQRGLNTEAFF
CDR3 DNA: TGCAGCGTTGAAGATCTATACGGACAGAGGGGTTTGAACACTGAAGCTTTCTTT

V gene: TRBV30
clone size: once
J gene: TRBJ1-2
D gene: -
CDR3 protein: CAWSVSGRGNGYTF
CDR3 DNA: TGTGCCTGGAGTGTAAGTGGCAGGGGAAATGGCTACACCTTC

V gene: TRBV4-1
clone size: -
J gene: TRBJ2-7
D gene: -
CDR3 protein: CASSPKLSAREQYF
CDR3 DNA: TGCGCCAGCAGCCCAAAACTGTCTGCTCGCGAGCAGTACTTC

V gene: TRBV10-3
clone size: -
J gene: TRBJ2-2
D gene: TRBD1
CDR3 protein: CAISDGQGETGELFF
CDR3 DNA: TGTGCCATCAGTGACGGACAGGGGGAAACCGGGGAGCTGTTTTTT

V gene: TRBV27
clone size: once
J gene: TRBJ2-1
D gene: TRBD2
CDR3 protein: CASSLWTSGGAYNEQFF
CDR3 DNA: TGTGCCAGCAGTTTATGGACTAGCGGGGGGGCCTACAATGAGCAGTTCTTC

V gene: TRBV4-3
clone size: -
J gene: TRBJ1-2
D gene: -
CDR3 protein: CASSHEGGSINYGYTF
CDR3 DNA: TGCGCCAGCAGCCATGAAGGAGGATCCATAAACTATGGCTACACCTTC

V gene: TRBV6-6
clone size: -
J gene: TRBJ2-6
D gene: TRBD1
CDR3 protein: CASGTGGGGANVLTF
CDR3 DNA: TGTGCCAGCGGAACAGGGGGCGGTGGGGCCAACGTCCTGACTTTC

V gene: TRBV28
clone size: -
J gene: TRBJ2-3
D gene: TRBD2
CDR3 protein: CASSVGLAISFEGTDTQYF
CDR3 DNA: TGTGCCAGCTCGGTGGGACTAGCGATCTCCTTCGAGGGCACAGATACGCAGTATTTT

V gene: TRBV5-4
clone size: -
J gene: TRBJ2-7
D gene: -
CDR3 protein: CASSLVDLGGSYEQYF
CDR3 DNA: TGTGCCAGCAGCTTGGTGGACCTCGGGGGCTCCTACGAGCAGTACTTC

V gene: TRBV10-2
clone size: -
J gene: TRBJ2-3
D gene: -
CDR3 protein: CASSLTRDGRTDTQYF
CDR3 DNA: TGCGCCAGCAGTTTAACCCGGGACGGTCGCACAGATACGCAGTATTTT

V gene: TRBV6-6
clone size: -
J gene: TRBJ1-1
D gene: -
CDR3 protein: CASSSMNTEAFF
CDR3 DNA: TGTGCCAGCAGTTCTATGAACACTGAAGCTTTCTTT